The rows below give T cell receptor beta chains drawn from one sample of a study of OX40 agonist ivuxolimab in advanced cancers. Using immunoSEQ multiplex PCR, the repertoire was profiled, and TCRdb retains in-frame clones only, with some absent. The sample holds about 62,000 clones, approximately 86% seen once. The specimen comprised CD4+ or CD8+ T cells sorted from blood, sampled in a trial of the OX40 agonist ivuxolimab. The receptors stem from an adult with an advanced solid tumor such as melanoma, head and neck, liver or kidney cancer. CDR3s include the opening cysteine and the closing phenylalanine or tryptophan. A D gene is named only where the DNA matches it firmly. Clone size appears in some rows only: once, few, many, or a class for an expanded clone.

abundance: .
j_gene: TRBJ2-5
v_gene: TRBV7-7
d_gene: .
CDR3nt: TGTGCTAGCAGCTTGGGCAGACAAGAGACCCAGTACTTC
CDR3aa: CASSLGRQETQYF

abundance: .
j_gene: TRBJ1-3
v_gene: TRBV6-6
d_gene: .
CDR3nt: TGTGCCAGCAGTCACCTATCTGGAAACACCATATATTTT
CDR3aa: CASSHLSGNTIYF

abundance: .
j_gene: TRBJ2-7
v_gene: TRBV6-4
d_gene: .
CDR3nt: TGTGCCAGCAACCCGACAGACTCCTACGAGCAGTACTTC
CDR3aa: CASNPTDSYEQYF

abundance: .
j_gene: TRBJ1-2
v_gene: TRBV5-8
d_gene: TRBD1
CDR3nt: TGTGCCAGCAGCTTGGGACAGGGGATAGGTGGCTACACCTTC
CDR3aa: CASSLGQGIGGYTF

abundance: .
j_gene: TRBJ1-1
v_gene: TRBV11-2
d_gene: .
CDR3nt: TGTGCCAGCAGCTTTCTCAGGTCCCGAGGAGCTTTCTTT
CDR3aa: CASSFLRSRGAFF

abundance: .
j_gene: TRBJ2-1
v_gene: TRBV29-1
d_gene: .
CDR3nt: TGCAGCACCGCCCCCGGGGTAGCCTACAATGAGCAGTTCTTC
CDR3aa: CSTAPGVAYNEQFF

abundance: .
j_gene: TRBJ2-7
v_gene: TRBV7-9
d_gene: TRBD2
CDR3nt: TGTGCCAGCAGCCGGCGGGCGGGAGGGTACGAGCAGTACTTC
CDR3aa: CASSRRAGGYEQYF

abundance: .
j_gene: TRBJ2-2
v_gene: TRBV19
d_gene: .
CDR3nt: TGTGCCAGTAGTATACCACTCGGGGTCACCCCAGGGGAGCTGTTTTTT
CDR3aa: CASSIPLGVTPGELFF

abundance: .
j_gene: TRBJ1-6
v_gene: TRBV9
d_gene: .
CDR3nt: TGTGCCAGCAGCCCGAGGGGGGACCATAATTCACCCCTCCACTTT
CDR3aa: CASSPRGDHNSPLHF

abundance: .
j_gene: TRBJ2-5
v_gene: TRBV5-1
d_gene: .
CDR3nt: TGCGCCAGCAGCTTGGCTACAGGGCGAGAGACCCAGTACTTC
CDR3aa: CASSLATGRETQYF

abundance: .
j_gene: TRBJ1-1
v_gene: TRBV2
d_gene: .
CDR3nt: TGTGCCAGCAGTGAGACCGGGAGCTCCACTGAAGCTTTCTTT
CDR3aa: CASSETGSSTEAFF

abundance: .
j_gene: TRBJ1-5
v_gene: TRBV5-8
d_gene: .
CDR3nt: TGTGCCAGCAGCTCCTTTAATCAGCCCCAGCATTTT
CDR3aa: CASSSFNQPQHF

abundance: .
j_gene: TRBJ1-6
v_gene: TRBV5-1
d_gene: TRBD1
CDR3nt: TGCGCCAGCAGACCCGGGACAGAGAATTCACCCCTCCACTTT
CDR3aa: CASRPGTENSPLHF

abundance: .
j_gene: TRBJ2-7
v_gene: TRBV28
d_gene: TRBD2
CDR3nt: TGTGCCAGCAGTTCCGCACAGACTAGCGGGAGATACGAGCAGTACTTC
CDR3aa: CASSSAQTSGRYEQYF

abundance: .
j_gene: TRBJ2-7
v_gene: TRBV28
d_gene: TRBD1
CDR3nt: TGTGCCAGCAATCCTCGGGACAGGGCTCGCGAGCAGTACTTC
CDR3aa: CASNPRDRAREQYF

abundance: once
j_gene: TRBJ1-5
v_gene: TRBV6-1
d_gene: .
CDR3nt: TGTGCCAGCAGTGTGGACGGGTATAGCAATCAGCCCCAGCATTTT
CDR3aa: CASSVDGYSNQPQHF

abundance: once
j_gene: TRBJ2-3
v_gene: TRBV30
d_gene: TRBD1
CDR3nt: TGTGCCTGGAGTGTGGCAGGGGGTATGATTAGCACAGATACGCAGTATTTT
CDR3aa: CAWSVAGGMISTDTQYF

abundance: .
j_gene: TRBJ1-6
v_gene: TRBV28
d_gene: TRBD1
CDR3nt: TGTGCCAGCAGCCCCGGGACAGGGTCTTATTCACCCCTCCACTTT
CDR3aa: CASSPGTGSYSPLHF

abundance: few
j_gene: TRBJ1-2
v_gene: TRBV7-6
d_gene: .
CDR3nt: TGTGCCAGCAGCTTAGTCGGGTTTGGCTACACCTTC
CDR3aa: CASSLVGFGYTF

abundance: few
j_gene: TRBJ2-1
v_gene: TRBV7-6
d_gene: TRBD1
CDR3nt: TGTGCCAGCAGCTTATACTCAGGGGGTGTGGGCTCCTACAATGAGCAGTTCTTC
CDR3aa: CASSLYSGGVGSYNEQFF

abundance: few
j_gene: TRBJ2-2
v_gene: TRBV7-9
d_gene: TRBD1
CDR3nt: TGTGCCAGCAGCTCGGGACAGGGTGGGGCCGGGGAGCTGTTTTTT
CDR3aa: CASSSGQGGAGELFF

abundance: .
j_gene: TRBJ1-1
v_gene: TRBV5-4
d_gene: TRBD1
CDR3nt: TGTGCCAGCAGCTGGGGAACAGGGGAGATTACTGAAGCTTTCTTT
CDR3aa: CASSWGTGEITEAFF

abundance: few
j_gene: TRBJ1-5
v_gene: TRBV4-1
d_gene: TRBD1
CDR3nt: TGCGCCAGCAGCCAAGAAGACAGGGGGAGTCAGCCCCAGCATTTT
CDR3aa: CASSQEDRGSQPQHF

abundance: .
j_gene: TRBJ2-1
v_gene: TRBV6-6
d_gene: .
CDR3nt: TGTGCCAGCAGTCCGACCGACAGCGCCTACAATGAGCAGTTCTTC
CDR3aa: CASSPTDSAYNEQFF

abundance: few
j_gene: TRBJ1-2
v_gene: TRBV7-9
d_gene: .
CDR3nt: TGTGCCAGCAGCTCCTCAGACTCCGTGGTCTATGGCTACACCTTC
CDR3aa: CASSSSDSVVYGYTF

abundance: .
j_gene: TRBJ1-2
v_gene: TRBV27
d_gene: .
CDR3nt: TGTGCCAGCAGTTTAAGTCCTCCTCTTCTCTATGGCTACACCTTC
CDR3aa: CASSLSPPLLYGYTF

abundance: .
j_gene: TRBJ2-3
v_gene: TRBV5-5
d_gene: .
CDR3nt: TGTGCCAGCAGCTTGGTTACCGGGAGCACAGATACGCAGTATTTT
CDR3aa: CASSLVTGSTDTQYF

abundance: .
j_gene: TRBJ1-4
v_gene: TRBV5-1
d_gene: TRBD1
CDR3nt: TGCGCCAGCAGCGTACAGGGGGAGGCTAATGAAAAACTGTTTTTT
CDR3aa: CASSVQGEANEKLFF

abundance: .
j_gene: TRBJ1-2
v_gene: TRBV4-1
d_gene: TRBD1
CDR3nt: TGCGCCAGCAGCCCCGGGGGACAGGCGACCTATGGCTACACCTTC
CDR3aa: CASSPGGQATYGYTF

abundance: .
j_gene: TRBJ2-7
v_gene: TRBV19
d_gene: TRBD2
CDR3nt: TGTGCCAGTAGTAGGGGGACTAGCGGTACCTCTACCTACGAGCAGTACTTC
CDR3aa: CASSRGTSGTSTYEQYF